This TCR beta chain stems from a study of blood T cells in healthy people across ages. The wider study: Template switching retrieved approximately one barcoded beta molecule for each two T cells. Study observations and caveats: TCR beta diversity correlated strongly with naive T cell percentage.

Together with a sample-barcoded 5' primer, a J-beta primer mix was included in a second PCR lasting about 6 to 12 cycles. With 12 random nucleotides, a template-switch adaptor tagged each individual cDNA molecule. Individual samples furnished no less than 2.5 million CDR3-containing paired-end reads apiece. TCRdb called the 5' RACE reads again in MiXCR, with one record for every CDR3 protein. Of approximately 850,000 distinct CDR3 sequences listed, roughly 60% are singletons. On this clonotype itself: What it binds is not known.

Trimming removed 3 bases from V and 2 bases from J, with 9 bases in between. CDR1 KGHDR and CDR2 SFDVKD come from the germline V gene. The CDR3 runs to 14 residues. The sample was blood. This TCR came from a man under 40 in good health. V usage is TRBV24-1 and J usage is TRBJ1-2; the D is unclear. The CDR3 loop reads CATSDQRSNYGYTF. Written as DNA, the CDR3 is TGTGCCACCAGTGATCAGCGTTCGAACTATGGCTACACCTTC.